These 8 T cell receptor beta chains originate from one sample sequenced in a study of response to subunit inactivated influenza vaccine. TCRdb reprocessed the RT-PCR reads via MiXCR and lists one record per CDR3 protein. The data show hundreds of thousands of distinct CDR3 sequences, 21% seen once. Sequencing used PBMCs from blood, obtained 21 months after vaccination. Source of these receptors: a man aged 50 to 75 who received an inactivated influenza vaccine.

The chain couples TRBV6-6 to TRBJ2-3; TRBD1 or TRBD2 may be the D gene (6 bases each). V lost 6 bases and J lost 4, with 8 bases in between. The CDR3 loop spans 12 amino acids. Germline-derived CDR1 and CDR2 are MNHNY and SVGAGI (reference sequence). Here the CDR3 reads CASRRGADTQYF. The CDR3 nucleotides read TGTGCCAGCAGGAGGGGGGCAGATACGCAGTATTTT.

This clonotype was detected once. V usage is TRBV18 and J usage is TRBJ1-6; D gene ambiguous. The CDR3 is 12 residues long. Germline V lookup: CDR1 KGHSH, CDR2 LQKENI. Trimming left V 5 bases short and J 14 bases short, with 13 bases between. The CDR3 sequence is CASSSQTTTLHF. DNA for the CDR3: TGTGCCAGCTCAAGCCAAACCACCACCCTCCACTTT. The whole variable domain, remainder taken from reference TRBV18 and TRBJ1-6, is NAGVMQNPRHLVRRRGQEARLRCSPMKGHSHVYWYRQLPEEGLKFMVYLQKENIIDESGMPKERFSAEFPKEGPSILRIQQVVRGDSAAYFCASSSQTTTLHFGNGTRLTVT.

This rearrangement joins TRBV4-1 to TRBJ1-5, with D uncertain. V was pared by 2 bases and J by 7 bases, with 12 bases between. CDR1 is MGHRA, CDR2 YSYEKL, per germline. CDR3 size: 14 residues. CDR3 nucleotides: TGCGCCAGCAGCCAATTGAGTTTGGGCCAGCCCCAGCATTTT. It codes for CASSQLSLGQPQHF.

The sample holds a few counts of this clonotype. The V gene is TRBV2, the J gene TRBJ2-3; D not resolved. The CDR3 contains 11 residues. V was pared by 2 bases and J by 6 bases, with 3 bases between. From germline, CDR1 is SNHLY and CDR2 FYNNEI. DNA for the CDR3: TGTGCCAGCAGTGAATCGGATACGCAGTATTTT. Protein: CASSESDTQYF.

This clonotype has a handful of counts. The V and J genes are TRBV7-9 and TRBJ1-4; D remains unclear. Trimming cost V 1 base and J 4 bases, with 4 bases left between them. Germline loops: CDR1 SEHNR, CDR2 FQNEAQ (reference sequence). This CDR3 is 13 amino acids long. CDR3 protein: CASSLVFNEKLFF. Here the CDR3 DNA reads TGTGCCAGCAGCTTAGTTTTTAATGAAAAACTGTTTTTT.

The J gene is TRBJ1-2, the V gene TRBV20-1, with D perhaps TRBD1 (5 bases). V lost 2 bases and J lost 3, with 13 bases in between. The CDR3 runs to 14 residues. Germline CDR1 DFQATT, CDR2 SNEGSKA (reference sequence). The CDR3 nucleotides are TGCAGTGCTAGACCCATGTCGGGGGACTATGGCTACACCTTC. Translation: CSARPMSGDYGYTF.

The gene calls are TRBV28 and TRBJ2-5; a possible D gene is TRBD1 (5 bases). V lost 5 bases and J lost 2, with 12 bases in between. CDR1 and CDR2 (germline): MDHEN, SYDVKM. This CDR3 has 14 amino acids. CDR3: CASSLQGFQETQYF. The DNA of the CDR3 is TGTGCCAGCAGTCTCCAGGGATTTCAAGAGACCCAGTACTTC.

The table lists this clonotype with a count of one. The chain recombines TRBV11-2 with TRBJ1-5; TRBD1 might be the D (5 bases). CDR3 size: 14 residues. CDR1 SGHAT and CDR2 FQNNGV come from the germline V gene. V dropped 4 bases and J dropped 2 bases, with 9 bases sitting between them. The CDR3 DNA is TGTGCCAGCAGCTCGGACATCCGCAATCAGCCCCAGCATTTT. Its translation is CASSSDIRNQPQHF.